The text below deals with one T cell receptor (beta chain). Germline CDR1 KGHSH, CDR2 LQKENI. Germline trimming cut 6 bases from V and 8 bases from J; bases unmatched to any gene: 10. CDR3 length: 14 amino acids. This record comes from a study of T cell changes during pregnancy in multiple sclerosis. Clones were read by immunoSEQ multiplex PCR, and TCRdb kept only the in-frame ones, dropping some. The table lists approximately 60,000 clones, approximately 92% of them singletons, with 2.3% in the top ten. The chain carries TRBV18 and TRBJ1-2, with 9 bases matching TRBD1. This sample comprised peripheral blood, obtained in the first trimester of pregnancy. The sequence was collected from a female donor with multiple sclerosis, enrolled in a pregnancy study. The DNA of the CDR3 is TGTGCCAGCTCCCCGGGACAGGGTGAATGGGGCTACACCTTC. This codes for CASSPGQGEWGYTF.